The T cell receptor (beta chain) described here comes from a study of cytomegalovirus exposure and HLA in healthy donors. The germline V gene encodes CDR1 ENHRY and CDR2 SYGVKD. This CDR3 spans 17 amino acids. V was clipped by 0 bases and J by 2 bases, with 13 bases between them. The PCR had 60 Vbeta and 13 Jbeta primers. This table comes from immunoSEQ multiplex PCR, and its TCRdb copy is limited to in-frame clones, with some not included. The data contain about 140,000 clones, more than 70% of them singletons. Remarks on this clone: The antigen remains unidentified.

Whole-study findings and limits: The number of N-insertions in an Asian-associated ancestry cluster was reportedly below the approximately 700-donor mean in a later analysis. Rates of TCR association differed by HLA locus in a later analysis, with DRB1 highest and HLA-C lowest.

The sequencing input was PBMCs. The sequence was obtained from a middle-aged man in good health and CMV-seronegative. The V gene is TRBV10-3, the J gene TRBJ2-2; no clear D gene. In nucleotides, the CDR3 is TGTGCCATCAGTGAGTCGACTTACGGAGAAAACACCGGGGAGCTGTTTTTT. It yields the protein CAISESTYGENTGELFF.